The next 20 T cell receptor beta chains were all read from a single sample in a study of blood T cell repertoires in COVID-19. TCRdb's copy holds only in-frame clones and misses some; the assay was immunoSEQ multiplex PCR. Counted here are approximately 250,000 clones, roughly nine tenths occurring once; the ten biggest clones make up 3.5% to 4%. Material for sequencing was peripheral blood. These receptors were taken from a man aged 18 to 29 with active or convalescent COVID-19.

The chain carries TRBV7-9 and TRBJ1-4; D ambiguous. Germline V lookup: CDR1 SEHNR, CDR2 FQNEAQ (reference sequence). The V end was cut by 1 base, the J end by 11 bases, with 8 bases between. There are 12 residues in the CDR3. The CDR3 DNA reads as TGTGCCAGCAGCTTAGTATCTGAGAAACTGTTTTTT. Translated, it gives CASSLVSEKLFF.

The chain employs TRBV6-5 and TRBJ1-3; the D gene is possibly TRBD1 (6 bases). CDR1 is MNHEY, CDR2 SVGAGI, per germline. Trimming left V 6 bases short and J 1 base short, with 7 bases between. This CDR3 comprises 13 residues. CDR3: CASRQGSGNTIYF. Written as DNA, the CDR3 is TGTGCCAGCAGACAGGGTTCTGGAAACACCATATATTTT.

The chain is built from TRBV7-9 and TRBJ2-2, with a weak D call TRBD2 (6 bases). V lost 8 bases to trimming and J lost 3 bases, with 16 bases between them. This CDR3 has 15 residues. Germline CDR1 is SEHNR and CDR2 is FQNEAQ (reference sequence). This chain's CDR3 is CASAMGGTHTGELFF. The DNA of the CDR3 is TGTGCCAGCGCTATGGGCGGGACCCACACCGGGGAGCTGTTTTTT.

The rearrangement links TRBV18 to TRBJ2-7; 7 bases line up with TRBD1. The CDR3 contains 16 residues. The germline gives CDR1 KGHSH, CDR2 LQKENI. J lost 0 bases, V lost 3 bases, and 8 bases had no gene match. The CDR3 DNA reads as TGTGCCAGCTCACCCTCTCCGGGACAGAGCTCCTACGAGCAGTACTTC. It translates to CASSPSPGQSSYEQYF.

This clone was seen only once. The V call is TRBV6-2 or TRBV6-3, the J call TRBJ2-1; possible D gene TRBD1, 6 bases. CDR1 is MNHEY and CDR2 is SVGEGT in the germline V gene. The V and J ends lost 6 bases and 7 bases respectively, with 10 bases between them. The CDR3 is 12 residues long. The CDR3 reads CASSTQGNEQFF. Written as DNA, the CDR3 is TGTGCCAGCAGCACACAGGGTAATGAGCAGTTCTTC.

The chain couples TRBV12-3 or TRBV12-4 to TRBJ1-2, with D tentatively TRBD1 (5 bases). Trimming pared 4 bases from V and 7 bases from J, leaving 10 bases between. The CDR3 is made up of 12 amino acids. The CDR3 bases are TGTGCCAGCAGTTCCGGGGGAGGTGGCTACACCTTC. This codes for CASSSGGGGYTF.

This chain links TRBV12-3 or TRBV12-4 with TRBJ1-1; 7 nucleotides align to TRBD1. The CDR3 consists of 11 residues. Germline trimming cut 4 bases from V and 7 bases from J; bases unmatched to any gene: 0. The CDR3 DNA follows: TGTGCCAGCAGTTCAGGGGGTGAAGCTTTCTTT. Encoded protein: CASSSGGEAFF.

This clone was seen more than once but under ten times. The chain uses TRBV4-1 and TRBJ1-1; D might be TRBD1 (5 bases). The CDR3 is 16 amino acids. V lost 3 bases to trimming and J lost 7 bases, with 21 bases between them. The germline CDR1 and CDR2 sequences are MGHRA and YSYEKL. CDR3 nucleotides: TGCGCCAGCAGCCACCCCGGGGGGTTAGGGCAGAGTGAAGCTTTCTTT. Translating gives CASSHPGGLGQSEAFF.

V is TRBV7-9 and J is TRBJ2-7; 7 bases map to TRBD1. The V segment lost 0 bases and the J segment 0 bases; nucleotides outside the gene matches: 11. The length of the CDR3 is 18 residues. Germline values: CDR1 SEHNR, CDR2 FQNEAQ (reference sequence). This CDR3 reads CASSLAAPGQKSSYEQYF. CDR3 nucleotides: TGTGCCAGCAGCTTAGCGGCCCCGGGACAGAAGAGCTCCTACGAGCAGTACTTC.

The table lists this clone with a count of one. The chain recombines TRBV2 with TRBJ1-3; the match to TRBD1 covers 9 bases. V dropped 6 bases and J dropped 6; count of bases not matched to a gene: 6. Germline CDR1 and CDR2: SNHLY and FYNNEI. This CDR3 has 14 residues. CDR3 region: CASSQQGAQNTIYF. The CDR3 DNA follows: TGTGCCAGCAGCCAACAGGGGGCCCAAAACACCATATATTTT.

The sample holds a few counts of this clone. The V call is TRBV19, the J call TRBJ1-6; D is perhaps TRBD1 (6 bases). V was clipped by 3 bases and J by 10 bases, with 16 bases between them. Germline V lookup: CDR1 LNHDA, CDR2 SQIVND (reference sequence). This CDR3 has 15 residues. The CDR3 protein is CASSIRQVERSPLHF. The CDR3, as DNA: TGTGCCAGTAGTATTCGACAGGTGGAGCGCTCACCCCTCCACTTT.

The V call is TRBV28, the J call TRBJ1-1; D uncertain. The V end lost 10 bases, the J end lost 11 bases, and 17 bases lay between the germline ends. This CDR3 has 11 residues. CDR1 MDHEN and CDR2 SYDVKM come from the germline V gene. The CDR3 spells CATNQRGRAFF. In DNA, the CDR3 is TGTGCCACAAATCAGCGTGGAAGGGCTTTCTTT.

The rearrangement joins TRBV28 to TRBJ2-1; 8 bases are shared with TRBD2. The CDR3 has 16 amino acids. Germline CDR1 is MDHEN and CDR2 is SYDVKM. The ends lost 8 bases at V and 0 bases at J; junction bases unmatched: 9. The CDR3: CASSPSGGFSYNEQFF. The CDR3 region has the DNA TGTGCCAGCTCACCCAGCGGGGGTTTCTCCTACAATGAGCAGTTCTTC.

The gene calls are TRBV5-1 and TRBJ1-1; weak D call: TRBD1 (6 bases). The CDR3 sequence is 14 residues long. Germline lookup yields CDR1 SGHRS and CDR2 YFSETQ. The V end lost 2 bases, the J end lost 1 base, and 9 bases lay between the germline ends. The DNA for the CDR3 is TGCGCCAGCAGCTTACAGGGACCGAACACTGAAGCTTTCTTT. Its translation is CASSLQGPNTEAFF.

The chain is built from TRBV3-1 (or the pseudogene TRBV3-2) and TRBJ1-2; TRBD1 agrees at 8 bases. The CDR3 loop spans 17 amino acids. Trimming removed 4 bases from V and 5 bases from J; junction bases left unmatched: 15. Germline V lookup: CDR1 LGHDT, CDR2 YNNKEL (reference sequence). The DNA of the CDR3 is TGTGCCAGCAGCCCGACCGGTACAGGGGGGGTCATTTATGGCTACACCTTC. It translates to CASSPTGTGGVIYGYTF.

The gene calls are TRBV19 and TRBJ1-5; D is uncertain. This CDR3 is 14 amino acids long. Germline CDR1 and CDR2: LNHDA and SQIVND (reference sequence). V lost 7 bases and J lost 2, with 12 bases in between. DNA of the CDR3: TGTGCCAGTACCATTTGGGGAGGCAATCAGCCCCAGCATTTT. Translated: CASTIWGGNQPQHF.

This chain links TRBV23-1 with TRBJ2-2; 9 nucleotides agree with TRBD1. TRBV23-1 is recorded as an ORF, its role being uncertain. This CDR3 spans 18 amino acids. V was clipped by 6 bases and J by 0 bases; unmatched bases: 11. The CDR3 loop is CASRPGQGLLPNTGELFF. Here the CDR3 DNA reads TGCGCCAGCAGACCGGGACAGGGACTTCTACCGAACACCGGGGAGCTGTTTTTT.

CDR3 loop: CASSQRGSGNTIYF. In DNA form, the CDR3 reads TGTGCCAGCAGCCAGCGGGGCTCTGGAAACACCATATATTTT. The chain employs TRBV3-1 (or the pseudogene TRBV3-2) and TRBJ1-3; no clear D gene. The CDR3 spans 14 residues. V was pared by 3 bases and J by 0 bases, with 6 bases between. Germline values: CDR1 LGHDT, CDR2 YNNKEL (reference sequence).

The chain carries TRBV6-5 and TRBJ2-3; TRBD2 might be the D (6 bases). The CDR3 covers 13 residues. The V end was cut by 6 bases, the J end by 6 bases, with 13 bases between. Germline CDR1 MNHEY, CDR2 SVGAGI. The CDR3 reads CASSQTGVDTQYF. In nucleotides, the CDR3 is TGTGCCAGCAGCCAGACGGGGGTGGATACGCAGTATTTT.

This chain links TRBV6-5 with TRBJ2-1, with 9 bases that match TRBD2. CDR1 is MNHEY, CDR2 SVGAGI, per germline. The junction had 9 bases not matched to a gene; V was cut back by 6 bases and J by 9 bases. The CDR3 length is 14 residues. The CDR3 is CASSKGGGAVEQFF. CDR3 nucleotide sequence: TGTGCCAGCAGCAAGGGCGGGGGGGCTGTTGAGCAGTTCTTC.